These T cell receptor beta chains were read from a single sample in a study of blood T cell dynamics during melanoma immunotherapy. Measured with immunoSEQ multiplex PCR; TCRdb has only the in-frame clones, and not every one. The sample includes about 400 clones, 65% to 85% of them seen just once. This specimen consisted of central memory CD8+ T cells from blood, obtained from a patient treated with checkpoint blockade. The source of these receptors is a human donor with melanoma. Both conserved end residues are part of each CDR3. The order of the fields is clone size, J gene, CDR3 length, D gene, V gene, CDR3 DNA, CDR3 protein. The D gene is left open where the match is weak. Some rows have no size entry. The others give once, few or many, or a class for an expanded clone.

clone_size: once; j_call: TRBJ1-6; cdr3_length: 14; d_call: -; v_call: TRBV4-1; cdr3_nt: TGCGCCAGCAGCCAAGAAGCGGGTTATTCACCCCTCCACTTT; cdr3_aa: CASSQEAGYSPLHF
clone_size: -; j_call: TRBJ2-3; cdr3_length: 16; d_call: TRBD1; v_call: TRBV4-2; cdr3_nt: TGTGCCAGCAGCCAAGAGGGCTCAGGGGGATCAGATACGCAGTATTTT; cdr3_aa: CASSQEGSGGSDTQYF
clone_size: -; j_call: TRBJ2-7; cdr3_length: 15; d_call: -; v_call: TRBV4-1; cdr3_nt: TGCGCCAGCAGTCAAGAGGGGAGAAGCTCCTACGAGCAGTACTTC; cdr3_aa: CASSQEGRSSYEQYF
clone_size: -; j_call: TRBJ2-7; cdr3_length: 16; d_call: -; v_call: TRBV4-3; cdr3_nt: TGCGCCAGCAGCCAAGATTCGACGGGACCCCTCTACGAGCAGTACTTC; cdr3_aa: CASSQDSTGPLYEQYF
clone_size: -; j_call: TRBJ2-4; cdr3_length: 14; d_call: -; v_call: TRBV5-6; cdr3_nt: TGTGCCAGCAGGGAGTTTAAGGGCAAAAACATTCAGTACTTC; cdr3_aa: CASREFKGKNIQYF
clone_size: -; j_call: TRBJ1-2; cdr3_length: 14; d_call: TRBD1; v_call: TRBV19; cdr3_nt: TGTGCCAGTAGTGTAAGGGGGCGCGACTATGGCTACACCTTC; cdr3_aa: CASSVRGRDYGYTF
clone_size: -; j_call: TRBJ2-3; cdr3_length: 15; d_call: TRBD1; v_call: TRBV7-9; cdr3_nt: TGTGCCAGCAGCGCCCGGGACAGGGAAACAGATACGCAGTATTTT; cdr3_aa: CASSARDRETDTQYF
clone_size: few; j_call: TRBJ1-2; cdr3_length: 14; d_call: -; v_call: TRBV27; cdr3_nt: TGTGCCAGCAGTTCTCTCGGGGGCGCGGCTGGCTACACCTTC; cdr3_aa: CASSSLGGAAGYTF
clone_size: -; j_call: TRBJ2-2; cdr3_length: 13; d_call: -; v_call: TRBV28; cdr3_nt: TGTGCCAGCAGTTTTGGAGGCACCGGGGAGCTGTTTTTT; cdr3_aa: CASSFGGTGELFF
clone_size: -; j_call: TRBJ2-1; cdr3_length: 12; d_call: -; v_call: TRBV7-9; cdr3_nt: TGTGCCAGCAGCCTCGATAACAGGGAGCAGTTCTTC; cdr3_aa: CASSLDNREQFF
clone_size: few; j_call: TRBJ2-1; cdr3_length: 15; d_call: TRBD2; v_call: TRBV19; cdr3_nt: TGTGCCAGTAGTCGACTAGCGGGTCAGGCGGATGAGCAGTTCTTC; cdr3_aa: CASSRLAGQADEQFF
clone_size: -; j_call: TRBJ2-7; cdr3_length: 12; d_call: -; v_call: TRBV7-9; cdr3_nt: TGTGCCAGCAGCCGGGGGAGCAACGAGCAGTACTTC; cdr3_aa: CASSRGSNEQYF
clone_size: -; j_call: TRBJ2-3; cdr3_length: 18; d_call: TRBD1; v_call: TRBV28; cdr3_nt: TGTGCCAGCACATCCGGGACAGGCTCCAATTTAGACACAGATACGCAGTATTTT; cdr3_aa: CASTSGTGSNLDTDTQYF
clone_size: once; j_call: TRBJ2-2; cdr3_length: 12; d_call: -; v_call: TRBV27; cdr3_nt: TGTGCCAGCAGTTTATTGACCGGGGAGCTGTTTTTT; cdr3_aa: CASSLLTGELFF
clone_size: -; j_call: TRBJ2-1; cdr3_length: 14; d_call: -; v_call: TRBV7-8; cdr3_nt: TGTGCCAGCAGCTTAGGACCAAACTACAATGAGCAGTTCTTC; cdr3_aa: CASSLGPNYNEQFF
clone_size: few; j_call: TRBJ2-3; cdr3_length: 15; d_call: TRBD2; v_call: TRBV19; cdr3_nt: TGTGCCAGTAGTAGTATAGCGGGGGCCACAGATACGCAGTATTTT; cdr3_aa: CASSSIAGATDTQYF
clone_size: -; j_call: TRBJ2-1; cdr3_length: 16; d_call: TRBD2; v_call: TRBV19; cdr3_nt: TGTGCCAGTAGTATAGGTTCGGTAGCGGGATACAATGAGCAGTTCTTC; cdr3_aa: CASSIGSVAGYNEQFF
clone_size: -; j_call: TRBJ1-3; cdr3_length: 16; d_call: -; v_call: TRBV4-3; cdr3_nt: TGCGCCAGCAGCCAAGATCGATTCGGTGCTGGAAACACCATATATTTT; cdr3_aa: CASSQDRFGAGNTIYF
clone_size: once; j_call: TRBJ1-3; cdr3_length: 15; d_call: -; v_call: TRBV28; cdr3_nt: TGTGCCACCAGAAGGGGGAAGAGCTCTGGAAACACCATATATTTT; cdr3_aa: CATRRGKSSGNTIYF
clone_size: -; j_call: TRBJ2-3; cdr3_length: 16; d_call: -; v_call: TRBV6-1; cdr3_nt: TGTGCCAGCAGTGTACATCAAGGGGGGGGCACAGATACGCAGTATTTT; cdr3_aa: CASSVHQGGGTDTQYF
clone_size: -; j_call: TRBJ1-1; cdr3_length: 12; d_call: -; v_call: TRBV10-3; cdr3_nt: TGTGCCATCAGCCCTGACGGATCTGAAGCTTTCTTT; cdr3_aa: CAISPDGSEAFF
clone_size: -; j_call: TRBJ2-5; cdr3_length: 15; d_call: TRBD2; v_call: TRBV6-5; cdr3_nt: TGTGCCAGCAGGCATCTACTAGCGGGGGAAGAGACCCAGTACTTC; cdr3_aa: CASRHLLAGEETQYF
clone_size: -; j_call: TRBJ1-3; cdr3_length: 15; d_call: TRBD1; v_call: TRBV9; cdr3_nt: TGTGCCAGCAGCTTCGGGACAGGGGCTGGAAACACCATATATTTT; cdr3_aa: CASSFGTGAGNTIYF
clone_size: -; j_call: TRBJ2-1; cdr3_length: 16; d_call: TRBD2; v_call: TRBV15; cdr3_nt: TGTGCCACCAGCACGACTAGCGGGAGCGGCGGGGATGAGCAGTTCTTC; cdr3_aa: CATSTTSGSGGDEQFF
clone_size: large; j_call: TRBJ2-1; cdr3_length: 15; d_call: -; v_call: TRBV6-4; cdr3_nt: TGTGCCAGCAGTGACTTCGGGGGCTCCTACAATGAGCAGTTCTTC; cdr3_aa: CASSDFGGSYNEQFF
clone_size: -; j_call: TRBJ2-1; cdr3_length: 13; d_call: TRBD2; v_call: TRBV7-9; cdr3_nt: TGTGCCAGCAGGCGGGGGACGAACAATGAGCAGTTCTTC; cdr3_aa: CASRRGTNNEQFF
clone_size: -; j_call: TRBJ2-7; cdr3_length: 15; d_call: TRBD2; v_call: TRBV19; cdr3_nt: TGTGCCAGTAGTATAGTGGCTAGCGGGAGCTACGAGCAGTACTTC; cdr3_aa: CASSIVASGSYEQYF
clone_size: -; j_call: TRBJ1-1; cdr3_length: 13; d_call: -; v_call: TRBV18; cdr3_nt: TGTGCCAGCTCACCGCAAGGGGGTACTGAAGCTTTCTTT; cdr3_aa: CASSPQGGTEAFF
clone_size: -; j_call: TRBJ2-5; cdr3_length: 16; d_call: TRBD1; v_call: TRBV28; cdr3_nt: TGTGCCAGCAGTCCCGCGGACAGGACCACCCTAGAGACCCAGTACTTC; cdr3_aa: CASSPADRTTLETQYF
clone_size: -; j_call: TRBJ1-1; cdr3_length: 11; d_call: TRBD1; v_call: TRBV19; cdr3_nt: TGTGCCAGTAAGGAGGGCAGGGGGGCTTTCTTT; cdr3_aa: CASKEGRGAFF
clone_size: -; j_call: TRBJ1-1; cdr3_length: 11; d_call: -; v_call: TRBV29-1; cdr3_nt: TGCAGCGCCCGAGGAGGGCCTGAAGCTTTCTTT; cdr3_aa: CSARGGPEAFF
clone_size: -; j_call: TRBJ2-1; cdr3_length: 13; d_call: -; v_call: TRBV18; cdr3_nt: TGTGCCAGCTCACCGACTTCCTACAATGAGCAGTTCTTC; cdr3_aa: CASSPTSYNEQFF
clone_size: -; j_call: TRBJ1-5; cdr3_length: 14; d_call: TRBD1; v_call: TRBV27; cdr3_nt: TGTGCCAGCAGTCCAGGGACAGGCACCCAGCCCCAGCATTTT; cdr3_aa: CASSPGTGTQPQHF
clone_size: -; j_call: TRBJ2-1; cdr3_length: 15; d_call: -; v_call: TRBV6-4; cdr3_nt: TGTGCCAGCAGTGATGCTGCCGGCTCCTACAATGAGCAGTTCTTC; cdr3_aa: CASSDAAGSYNEQFF
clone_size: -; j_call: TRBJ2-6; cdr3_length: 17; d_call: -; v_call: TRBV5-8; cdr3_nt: TGTGCCAGCCCAAAGCATCTCCACACAAAGTCGGGCCAACGTCCTGACTTC; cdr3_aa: CASPKHLHTKSGQRPDF
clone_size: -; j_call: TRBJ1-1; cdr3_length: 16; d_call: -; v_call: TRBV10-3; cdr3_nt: TGTGCCATCAGTGCTAGGGACGGCCGGAGGGACACTGAAGCTTTCTTT; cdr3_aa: CAISARDGRRDTEAFF
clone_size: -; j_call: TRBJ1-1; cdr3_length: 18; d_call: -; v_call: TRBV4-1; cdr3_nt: TGCGCCAGCAGCCAAGATTTCGGCGTCTGGGGAGGGAAGACTGAAGCTTTCTTT; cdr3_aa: CASSQDFGVWGGKTEAFF
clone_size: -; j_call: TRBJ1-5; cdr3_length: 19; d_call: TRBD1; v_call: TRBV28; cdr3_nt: TGTGCCAGCACCAAGTCCTCCGGGCAGGGGGCCCCCACCAATCAGCCCCAGCATTTT; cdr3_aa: CASTKSSGQGAPTNQPQHF
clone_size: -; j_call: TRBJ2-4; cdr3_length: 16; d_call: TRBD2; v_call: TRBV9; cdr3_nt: TGTGCCAGCAGCGTGGGACTAGCGGGAGGGGCTAACATTCAGTACTTC; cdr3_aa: CASSVGLAGGANIQYF
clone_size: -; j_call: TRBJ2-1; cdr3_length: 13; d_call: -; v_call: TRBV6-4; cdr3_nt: TGTGCCAGCAGTGAGGCTAGTAAGAGTGAGCAGTTCTTC; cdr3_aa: CASSEASKSEQFF
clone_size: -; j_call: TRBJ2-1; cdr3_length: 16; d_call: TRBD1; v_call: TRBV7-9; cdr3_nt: TGTGCCAGCAGCCCGGGACAGGGAACGCATGAGGATGAGCAGTTCTTC; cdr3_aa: CASSPGQGTHEDEQFF
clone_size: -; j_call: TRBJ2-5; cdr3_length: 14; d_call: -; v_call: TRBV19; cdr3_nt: TGTGCCAGTAGTATCGGAGAAGGGGAAGAGACCCAGTACTTC; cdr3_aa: CASSIGEGEETQYF
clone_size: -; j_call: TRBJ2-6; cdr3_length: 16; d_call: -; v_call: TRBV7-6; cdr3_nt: TGTGCCAGCAGCGTGGGGCAGGGAACCGGGGCCAACGTCCTGACTTTC; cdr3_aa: CASSVGQGTGANVLTF
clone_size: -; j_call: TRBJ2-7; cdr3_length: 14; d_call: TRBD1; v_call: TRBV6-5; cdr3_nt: TGTGCCAGCAGCCCTCCGGGACAGTTGTACGAGCAGTACTTC; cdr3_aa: CASSPPGQLYEQYF
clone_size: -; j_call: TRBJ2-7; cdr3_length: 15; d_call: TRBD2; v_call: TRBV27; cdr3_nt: TGTGCCAGCAGTTTATCCCGAGTCCCGGGGGGCGAGCAGTACTTC; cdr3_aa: CASSLSRVPGGEQYF
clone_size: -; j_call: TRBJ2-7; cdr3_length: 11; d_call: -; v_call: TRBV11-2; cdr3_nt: TGTGCCAGCAGCTACTCCTACGAGCAGTACTTC; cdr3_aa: CASSYSYEQYF
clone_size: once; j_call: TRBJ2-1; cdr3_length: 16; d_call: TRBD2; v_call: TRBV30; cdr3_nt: TGTGCCTGGAGTGCGACCGGGACTAGCGGGATCGATGAGCAGTTCTTC; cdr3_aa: CAWSATGTSGIDEQFF